Presented here are 12 T cell receptor beta chains from one specimen sequenced in a study of long-term antiretroviral therapy in people with HIV. They ran version v3.0 of the immunoSEQ assay at survey level. This table comes from immunoSEQ multiplex PCR, and its TCRdb copy is limited to in-frame clones, with some not included. The table includes more than 15,000 clones, less than 95% detected once. Here the sequenced sample was unsorted PBMCs, taken around 6.4 years after starting antiretroviral therapy. The receptors stem from a woman aged 50 to 60 with HIV.

V and J are TRBV4-2 and TRBJ1-5; D is perhaps TRBD1 (5 bases). Germline CDR1 is LGHNA and CDR2 is YNFKEQ. Trimming removed 1 base from V and 6 bases from J, with 13 bases in between. There are 15 residues in the CDR3. The CDR3 coding sequence is TGTGCCAGCAGCCAAGGGGGGGGAGATAGTCAGCCCCAGCATTTT. Translating gives CASSQGGGDSQPQHF.

This rearrangement joins TRBV10-3 to TRBJ1-2; D not resolved. Germline V gene lookup returns CDR1 ENHRY and CDR2 SYGVKD. The V end was cut by 11 bases, the J end by 4 bases, with 17 bases between. This CDR3 is built from 13 residues. DNA of the CDR3: TGTGCCGCCTGGCGTGGACCTTTCTATGGCTACACCTTC. Translated, it gives CAAWRGPFYGYTF.

The V gene is TRBV5-1, the J gene TRBJ2-1; TRBD2 matches at 7 bases. Germline V gives CDR1 SGHRS, CDR2 YFSETQ. The CDR3 consists of 15 residues. J was trimmed by 7 bases and V by 5 bases; bases with no gene match: 12. CDR3 DNA sequence: TGCGCCAGCAGTCCCGGCGGGAGTGTAAGTAATGAGCAGTTCTTC. This translates into CASSPGGSVSNEQFF. Drawing the rest from reference TRBV5-1 and TRBJ2-1, the complete variable domain is KAGVTQTPRYLIKTRGQQVTLSCSPISGHRSVSWYQQTPGQGLQFLFEYFSETQRNKGNFPGRFSGRQFSNSRSEMNVSTLELGDSALYLCASSPGGSVSNEQFFGPGTRLTVL.

This chain's CDR3 is CASSSRQEGYTF. The DNA for the CDR3 is TGTGCCAGTAGTTCACGACAGGAAGGCTACACCTTC. The J gene is TRBJ1-2, the V gene TRBV19, with a tentative D call TRBD1 (6 bases). V was shortened by 5 bases and J by 8 bases, with 12 bases between the two germline ends. This CDR3 has 12 residues. Per germline, CDR1 LNHDA and CDR2 SQIVND (reference sequence).

The chain links TRBV19 to TRBJ2-6; no clear D. Germline CDR1 is LNHDA and CDR2 is SQIVND (reference sequence). This CDR3 spans 13 amino acids. V lost 9 bases, J lost 0 bases, and 6 bases lay in between. The CDR3 sequence is CASTYSGANVLTF. CDR3 bases: TGTGCCAGCACGTACTCTGGGGCCAACGTCCTGACTTTC.

This chain connects TRBV6-5 to TRBJ1-1, with TRBD1 as a possible D gene (6 bases). This CDR3 spans 14 amino acids. Germline V gives CDR1 MNHEY, CDR2 SVGAGI. The V gene lost 6 bases and the J gene lost 1 base, with 12 bases spanning the gap. CDR3 sequence (DNA): TGTGCCAGCAGGGGCCTGACAGGGAACACTGAAGCTTTCTTT. It specifies CASRGLTGNTEAFF.

The chain employs TRBV6-6 and TRBJ2-7; 8 bases map to TRBD2. The V gene end was trimmed by 8 bases and the J gene end by 0 bases; junction bases not matched to a gene: 3. The CDR3 has 13 amino acids. CDR1 and CDR2 from the germline V gene are MNHNY and SVGAGI (reference sequence). CDR3 residues: CASGGGSSYEQYF. The CDR3 bases are TGTGCCAGCGGCGGGGGGAGCTCCTACGAGCAGTACTTC.

This chain connects TRBV5-1 to TRBJ2-7; tentatively, D is TRBD1 (5 bases). The ends were cut back, 4 bases at V and 7 bases at J, with 15 bases in the middle. Germline loops: CDR1 SGHRS, CDR2 YFSETQ. The CDR3 totals 13 residues. DNA of the CDR3: TGCGCCAGCAGCAGGTCAGGGAAGGAAGAGCAGTACTTC. Translating it yields CASSRSGKEEQYF.

The chain carries TRBV5-5 and TRBJ2-3; 9 nucleotides match TRBD1. The germline V gene has CDR1 SGHKS and CDR2 YYEKEE (reference sequence). The CDR3 contains 17 residues. V lost 6 bases and J lost 3; bases outside the gene matches: 14. CDR3 nucleotide sequence: TGTGCCAGCACCTTCCTACCCGAGACAGGGGGGACAGATACGCAGTATTTT. Translated, it gives CASTFLPETGGTDTQYF.

Details on this clone: One junction end does not reproduce the germline sequence, and a read error may be involved. The chain recombines TRBV12-5 with TRBJ2-5; the D gene is possibly TRBD1 (6 bases). TRBJ2-7 explains the end of the DNA better; the J call may be wrong. The length of the CDR3 is 13 residues. Germline CDR1 and CDR2: LGHNT and FRNRAP. The DNA of the CDR3 is TGTGCTAGTGGGTTGGGGACAAAACCCGAGCAGTACTTC. This codes for CASGLGTKPEQYF.

The chain is built from TRBV11-2 and TRBJ2-1, with TRBD2 identical over 14 bases. The CDR3 has 19 residues. Germline V CDR1 and CDR2: SGHAT, FQNNGV. V lost 2 bases to trimming and J lost 4 bases; unmatched junction nucleotides: 10. This chain's CDR3 is CASSLNLGTSGRNYNEQFF. The CDR3 nucleotides read TGTGCCAGCAGCTTAAATTTAGGGACTAGCGGGAGAAATTACAATGAGCAGTTCTTC.

The V call is TRBV7-8, the J call TRBJ2-3, with 11 nucleotides matching TRBD1. The CDR3 sequence is 16 residues long. Looked up from germline, CDR1 is SGHVS and CDR2 is FQNEAQ. With V trimmed by 5 bases and J by 2 bases, 6 bases remained unmatched. CDR3: CASSPRDRGTTDTQYF. CDR3 DNA sequence: TGTGCCAGCAGCCCGAGGGACAGGGGGACCACAGATACGCAGTATTTT.